This TCR beta chain is drawn from a study of blood T cells in healthy people across ages. As to this clonotype: Its target is unknown.

Study-wide results and caveats: It was found that TCR beta diversity correlated strongly with the percentage of naive T cells.

The CDR3 has 10 residues. CDR1 is DFQATT, CDR2 SNEGSKA, per germline (reference sequence). The V gene lost 4 bases and the J gene lost 8 bases, with 8 bases spanning the gap. PCR was performed a second time for about 6 to 12 cycles using a sample-barcoded 5' primer and a J-beta primer mix. TCRdb reprocessed the 5' RACE reads via MiXCR and lists one record per CDR3 protein. The profile covers about 1,600,000 distinct CDR3 sequences, with 42% appearing a single time and less than 8% taken by the ten largest. Sequencing input: blood. This chain joins TRBV20-1 and TRBJ1-2; D unresolved. The sequence derives from a young woman in good health. For the CDR3, the DNA is TGCAGTGCTAAAGGTGGAGGCTACACCTTC. Translated, it gives CSAKGGGYTF.